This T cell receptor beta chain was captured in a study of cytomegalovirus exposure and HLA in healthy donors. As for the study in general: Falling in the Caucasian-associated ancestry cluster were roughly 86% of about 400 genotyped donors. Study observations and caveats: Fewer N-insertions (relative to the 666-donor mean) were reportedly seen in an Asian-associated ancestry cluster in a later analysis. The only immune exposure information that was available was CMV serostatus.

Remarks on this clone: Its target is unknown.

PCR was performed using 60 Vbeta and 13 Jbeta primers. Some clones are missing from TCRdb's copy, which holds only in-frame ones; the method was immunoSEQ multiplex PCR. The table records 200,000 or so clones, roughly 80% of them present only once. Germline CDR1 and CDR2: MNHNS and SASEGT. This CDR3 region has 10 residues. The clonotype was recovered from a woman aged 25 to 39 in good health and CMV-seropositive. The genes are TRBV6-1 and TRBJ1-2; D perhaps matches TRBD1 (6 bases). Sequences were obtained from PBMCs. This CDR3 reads CAGSGDGYTF. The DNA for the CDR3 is TGTGCGGGATCAGGGGACGGCTACACCTTC.